The entry that follows covers one T cell receptor (beta chain) sequence. V lost 5 bases, J lost 4 bases, and 9 bases lay in between. The germline V gene encodes CDR1 SEHNR and CDR2 FQNEAQ (reference sequence). The CDR3 is made up of 12 amino acids. The entry originates in a study of CD8 T cells in Susac syndrome. About 0.45 to 1 ug RNA was reverse transcribed with random hexamers. TCRdb re-called the immunoSEQ multiplex PCR reads through MiXCR, storing one row per CDR3 protein. The profile shows about 300,000 distinct CDR3 sequences, 92% of them singletons. CD8+ and CD4+ blood T cells underwent TCR beta sequencing.

Specimen: CD4+ T cells from PBMCs. This clonotype was obtained from a human donor with multiple sclerosis. V usage is TRBV7-9 and J usage is TRBJ2-7; D unclear. CDR3 sequence: CASSVRIYEQYF. For the CDR3, the DNA is TGTGCCAGCAGCGTACGGATTTACGAGCAGTACTTC. The whole variable domain, remainder taken from reference TRBV7-9 and TRBJ2-7, is DTGVSQNPRHKITKRGQNVTFRCDPISEHNRLYWYRQTLGQGPEFLTYFQNEAQLEKSRLLSDRFSAERPKGSFSTLEIQRTEQGDSAMYLCASSVRIYEQYFGPGTRLTVT.